The subject of this entry is one TCR beta chain. Its antigen remains unknown. This record belongs to a study of Ad26.COV2.S vaccination and SARS-CoV-2 variants. Across the whole study: The vaccine Ad26.COV2.S was put into the muscle once, or twice with 56 days between. Whole-study results and caveats: Vaccinees reportedly had broad spike-specific CD8+ and CD4+ T cell responses. The TCR-based breadth and depth measures might underestimate overall T cell responses. Researchers reported similar non-spike TCR breadth in vaccine and placebo recipients.

The treatment is: approximately 18 received Ad26.COV2.S at low or high dose, single or two shots; about 5 received placebo; per-sample allocation not given. Sample collection was performed on day 63 after the first vaccine or placebo injection. Repertoires were generated with immunoSEQ multiplex PCR, while TCRdb's copy carries only in-frame clones and drops some. The data show around 400,000 clones, 83% seen once. V was cut by 5 bases and J by 0 bases, with 14 bases left in between. Germline CDR1 is SGHVS and CDR2 is FNYEAQ. The CDR3 length is 15 residues. The material sequenced was peripheral blood, taken in a trial of Ad26.COV2.S vaccine versus placebo. This chain uses TRBV7-6 with TRBJ2-7; TRBD2 is a possible D gene (6 bases). This TCR was sampled from a person between 18 and 65 years old who received the Ad26.COV2.S COVID-19 vaccine or a placebo. The CDR3 nucleotides read TGTGCCAGCAGCGGCGGGACGGACAACTCCTACGAGCAGTACTTC. It encodes CASSGGTDNSYEQYF.